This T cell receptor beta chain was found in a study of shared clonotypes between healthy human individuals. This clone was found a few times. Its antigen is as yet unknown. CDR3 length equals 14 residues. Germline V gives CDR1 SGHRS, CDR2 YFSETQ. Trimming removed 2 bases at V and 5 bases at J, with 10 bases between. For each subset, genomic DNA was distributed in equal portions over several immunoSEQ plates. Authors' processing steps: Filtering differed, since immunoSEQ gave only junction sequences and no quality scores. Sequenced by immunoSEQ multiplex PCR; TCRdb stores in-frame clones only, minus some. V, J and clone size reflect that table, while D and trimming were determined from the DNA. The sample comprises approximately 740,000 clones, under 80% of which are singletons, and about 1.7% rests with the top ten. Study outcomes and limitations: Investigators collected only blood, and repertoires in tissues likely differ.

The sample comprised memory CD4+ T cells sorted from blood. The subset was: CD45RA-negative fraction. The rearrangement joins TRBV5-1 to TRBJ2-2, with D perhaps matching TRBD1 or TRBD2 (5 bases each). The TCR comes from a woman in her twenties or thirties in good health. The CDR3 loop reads CASSFWDATGELFF. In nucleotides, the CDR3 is TGCGCCAGCAGCTTTTGGGACGCTACCGGGGAGCTGTTTTTT.